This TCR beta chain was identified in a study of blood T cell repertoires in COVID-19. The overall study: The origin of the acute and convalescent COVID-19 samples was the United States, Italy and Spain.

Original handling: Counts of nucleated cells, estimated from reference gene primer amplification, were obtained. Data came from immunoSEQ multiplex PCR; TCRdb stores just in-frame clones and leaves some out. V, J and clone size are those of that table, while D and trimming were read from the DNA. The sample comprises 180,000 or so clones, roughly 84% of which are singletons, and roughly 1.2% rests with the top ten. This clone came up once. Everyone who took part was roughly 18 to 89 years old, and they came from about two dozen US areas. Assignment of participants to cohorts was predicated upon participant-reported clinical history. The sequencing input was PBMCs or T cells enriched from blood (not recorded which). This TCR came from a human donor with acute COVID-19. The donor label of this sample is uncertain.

CDR3 loop: CASSIAGGAGLYGYTF. The CDR3 DNA reads TGTGCCAGTAGTATTGCAGGGGGCGCCGGGTTATATGGCTACACCTTC. The V and J genes are TRBV19 and TRBJ1-2; TRBD1 aligns across 8 bases. Unmatched junction bases numbered 11, after V lost 3 bases and J lost 5 bases. Germline V gives CDR1 LNHDA, CDR2 SQIVND (reference sequence). The CDR3 covers 16 residues.